The 16 T cell receptor beta chains below come from one sample, sequenced in a study of T-cell reconstitution after alpha-beta-depleted transplantation in children. Preparation of the TCRbeta library used unique molecular identifiers. TCRdb called the PCR reads again in MiXCR, with one record for every CDR3 protein. The data show 450,000 to 600,000 distinct CDR3 sequences, with roughly a tenth seen just once and just over 2% held by the top ten. The sequencing used PBMCs, collected before TCRalphabeta/CD19-depleted stem cell transplant. The receptors were sampled from a child between 2 and 9 years old with inherited bone marrow failure, due to receive a stem cell transplant.

This clonotype has ten or more counts. V usage is TRBV7-9 and J usage is TRBJ2-1, with a tentative D call TRBD2 (5 bases). V dropped 5 bases and J dropped 2 bases, with 10 bases sitting between them. The germline V gene has CDR1 SEHNR and CDR2 FQNEAQ (reference sequence). The CDR3 is 14 residues long. The CDR3 here is CASSPGMAYNEQFF. The CDR3 nucleotides read TGTGCCAGCAGCCCCGGGATGGCCTACAATGAGCAGTTCTTC.

This clonotype has ten or more counts. V usage is TRBV28 and J usage is TRBJ1-1; D uncertain. This CDR3 comprises 11 residues. Trimming left V 8 bases short and J 8 bases short, with 12 bases between. CDR1 is MDHEN, CDR2 SYDVKM, per germline. The CDR3 protein is CASLGRLEAFF. For the CDR3, the DNA is TGTGCCAGCTTAGGGAGGTTGGAAGCTTTCTTT. Drawing the rest from reference TRBV28 and TRBJ1-1, the complete variable domain is DVKVTQSSRYLVKRTGEKVFLECVQDMDHENMFWYRQDPGLGLRLIYFSYDVKMKEKGDIPEGYSVSREKKERFSLILESASTNQTSMYLCASLGRLEAFFGQGTRLTVV.

This clonotype was seen ten or more times. The chain employs TRBV5-1 and TRBJ2-1, with D unresolved. V was shortened by 6 bases and J by 1 base, with 14 bases between the two germline ends. The CDR3 sequence is 15 residues long. The germline V gene encodes CDR1 SGHRS and CDR2 YFSETQ. The CDR3 protein is CASKKRDNSYNEQFF. For the CDR3, the DNA is TGCGCCAGCAAAAAAAGAGACAATTCCTACAATGAGCAGTTCTTC.

Comments on this clonotype: A single base separates this from a much larger clone, so it may be a read error. The J gene is TRBJ2-2, the V gene TRBV24-1; D may be TRBD1 (5 bases). The germline gives CDR1 KGHDR, CDR2 SFDVKD. The CDR3 spans 16 residues. CDR3 residues: CGTSDWGQKPTGELFF. CDR3 in DNA: TGTGGCACCAGTGATTGGGGCCAGAAACCGACCGGGGAGCTGTTTTTT.

The gene calls are TRBV19 and TRBJ2-1, with 9 positions matching TRBD2. The length of the CDR3 is 16 residues. V trimming: 0 bases; J trimming: 8 bases; junction bases outside the gene matches: 8. Germline CDR1 LNHDA, CDR2 SQIVND (reference sequence). CDR3 amino acids: CASSIDSGGTHDEQFF. CDR3 DNA: TGTGCCAGTAGTATAGATAGCGGGGGAACCCACGATGAGCAGTTCTTC.

Ten or more counts support this clonotype. The chain links TRBV12-3 or TRBV12-4 to TRBJ2-7; D is possibly TRBD2 (6 bases). The CDR3 covers 15 residues. The V end lost 1 base, the J end lost 2 bases, and 12 bases lay between the germline ends. CDR3: CASSLGAGLAYEQYF. DNA of the CDR3: TGTGCCAGCAGTTTAGGGGCGGGGCTCGCCTACGAGCAGTACTTC.

At least ten counts were recorded for this clonotype. J is TRBJ2-5 and V is TRBV5-5; TRBD2 is a possible D gene (5 bases). Germline V gene data show CDR1 as SGHKS and CDR2 as YYEKEE (reference sequence). CDR3 size: 14 residues. V lost 0 bases to trimming and J lost 5 bases, with 11 bases between them. CDR3 nucleotide sequence: TGTGCCAGCAGCTTGGGAGGGCGCGGGGAGACCCAGTACTTC. Translating it yields CASSLGGRGETQYF.

This clonotype appeared many times. The chain has TRBV6-5 and TRBJ2-4, with 7 bases fitting TRBD2. CDR1 and CDR2 from the germline V gene are MNHEY and SVGAGI. The CDR3 spans 16 residues. Trimming at V came to 2 bases and at J to 1 base, leaving 5 bases not matched to a gene. The CDR3 bases are TGTGCCAGCAGTTACGTGCGGCGGGGGGCCAAAAACATTCAGTACTTC. Translation: CASSYVRRGAKNIQYF.

At least ten counts were recorded for this clonotype. Written as DNA, the CDR3 is TGTGCCAGCAGGTCTGGGGAGCTGTTTTTT. This translates into CASRSGELFF. V and J are TRBV11-2 and TRBJ2-2, with D hard to call. Trimming took 6 bases from V and 8 from J, leaving 4 bases between them. The CDR3 is 10 amino acids. CDR1 is SGHAT, CDR2 FQNNGV, per germline. Complete variable domain (other parts from reference TRBV11-2 and TRBJ2-2): EAGVAQSPRYKIIEKRQSVAFWCNPISGHATLYWYQQILGQGPKLLIQFQNNGVVDDSQLPKDRFSAERLKGVDSTLKIQPAKLEDSAVYLCASRSGELFFGEGSRLTVL.

This clonotype showed up just a few times. CDR3 nucleotide sequence: TGCAGTGCTAGGGAGGTGAACACCGGGGAGCTGTTTTTT. This encodes CSAREVNTGELFF. The chain is built from TRBV20-1 and TRBJ2-2, with a weak D call TRBD2 (5 bases). Trimming stripped 3 bases from V and 1 base from J, with 6 bases between. CDR1 and CDR2 from the germline V gene are DFQATT and SNEGSKA (reference sequence). The CDR3 spans 13 residues.

This clonotype was seen many times. Mismatch with germline at one junction end may stem from a read error. The chain combines TRBV5-5 with TRBJ2-5; possibly TRBD1 for D (6 bases). The CDR3 is 13 amino acids. Germline-derived CDR1 and CDR2 are SGHKS and YYEKEE (reference sequence). CDR3 protein: CASSLEMGAWQNF. The CDR3 DNA follows: TGTGCCAGCAGCTTGGAGATGGGGGCGTGGCAAAACTTC.

Details on this clonotype: This may be a read error: a much more frequent sequence differs by one nucleotide. V usage is TRBV27 and J usage is TRBJ2-7; TRBD1 matches at 8 bases. V gave up 3 bases and J gave up 4 bases; unmatched junction bases: 8. The CDR3 sequence is 15 residues long. Germline loops: CDR1 MNHEY, CDR2 SMNVEV (reference sequence). In DNA, the CDR3 is TGTGCCAGCAGTTTCACAGGGGGATTCCCGTACGAGCAGTACTTC. It encodes CASSFTGGFPYEQYF.

This clonotype was recorded many times. The rearrangement joins TRBV10-3 to TRBJ2-7; D gene uncertain. The CDR3 has 18 residues. The V end lost 0 bases, the J end lost 0 bases, and 18 bases lay between the germline ends. Germline CDR1 and CDR2: ENHRY and SYGVKD. As DNA, the CDR3 is TGTGCCATCAGTGAGTCGAGATCCAACGCGGCGACCTCCTACGAGCAGTACTTC. Translation gives CAISESRSNAATSYEQYF.

The sample holds many counts of this clonotype. The genes are TRBV12-3 or TRBV12-4 and TRBJ2-3; no definite D call. The CDR3 extends over 12 amino acids. CDR3 nucleotides: TGTGTAAGCAGCGCCGGAGCAGATACGCAGTATTTT. Translated: CVSSAGADTQYF.

The sample holds many counts of this clonotype. The rearrangement links TRBV3-1 to TRBJ2-1, with 11 positions matching TRBD2. This CDR3 contains 21 residues. Trimming removed 4 bases from V and 1 base from J; junction bases left unmatched: 18. Germline V lookup: CDR1 LGHDT, CDR2 YNNKEL (reference sequence). The CDR3 protein is CASSPAPKTSGNPHSYNEQFF. DNA for the CDR3: TGTGCCAGCAGCCCTGCCCCCAAGACTAGCGGGAACCCCCATTCCTACAATGAGCAGTTCTTC.

This clonotype was seen a handful of times. The CDR3 bases are TGTGCCAGCAGCCGCGGCTACTCTGGAAACACCATATATTTT. Its translation: CASSRGYSGNTIYF. The rearrangement uses TRBV7-2 and TRBJ1-3; D gene unclear. The CDR3 runs to 14 residues. The germline V gene has CDR1 SGHTA and CDR2 FQGNSA. Between the trimmed V and J ends, which lost 5 bases and 0 bases, there was a span of 8 bases.